What follows are 10 T cell receptor beta chains derived from one specimen sequenced in a study of CD8 T cells in ankylosing spondylitis. TCRdb itself ran the 5' RACE reads through MiXCR, one entry per CDR3 protein. Of about 360,000 distinct CDR3 sequences detected, approximately 22% appear once; the ten largest clones hold around 14%. The sequenced sample was blood, either unsorted or a sorted T cell fraction (not recorded which). Receptors originate from a male donor with ankylosing spondylitis or in good health (not recorded which).

The chain links TRBV11-2 to TRBJ2-3, with 7 bases identical to TRBD2. This CDR3 has 15 amino acids. V gave up 4 bases and J gave up 2 bases; unmatched junction bases: 6. Germline assignment: CDR1 SGHAT and CDR2 FQNNGV. CDR3 residues: CASSSWGGDTDTQYF. CDR3 in DNA: TGTGCCAGCAGCTCCTGGGGGGGAGACACAGATACGCAGTATTTT.

The sample holds a few counts of this clonotype. The genes are TRBV12-3 or TRBV12-4 and TRBJ2-7; TRBD2 might be the D (7 bases). This CDR3 has 15 amino acids. V was shortened by 7 bases and J by 4 bases, with 20 bases between the two germline ends. CDR3 residues: CASTTLGGGRYEQYF. DNA for the CDR3: TGTGCCAGCACCACCTTGGGGGGGGGGCGTTACGAGCAGTACTTC.

The chain joins TRBV5-1 to TRBJ2-7; TRBD1 agrees at 9 bases. This CDR3 comprises 15 residues. CDR1 and CDR2 (germline): SGHRS, YFSETQ. V lost 0 bases, J lost 9 bases, and 10 bases stayed unmatched. This CDR3 is CASSLERTGEIGQYF. CDR3 DNA: TGCGCCAGCAGCTTGGAGAGGACAGGGGAGATCGGGCAGTACTTC.

In its sample, this clonotype was seen a few times. This rearrangement joins TRBV4-1 to TRBJ2-1; D ambiguous. Germline V gene sequence: CDR1 MGHRA, CDR2 YSYEKL. Deletions cut 0 bases from V and 8 bases from J, with 5 bases between. The CDR3 covers 12 residues. CDR3 sequence: CASSQEDYEQFF. CDR3 DNA: TGCGCCAGCAGCCAAGAGGATTATGAGCAGTTCTTC.

The table lists this clonotype with a few counts. This chain links TRBV6-1 with TRBJ2-1; possibly TRBD2 for D (5 bases). The CDR3 length is 14 residues. Trimming shortened V by 5 bases and J by 3 bases, and 11 bases separated the two germline ends. From germline, CDR1 is MNHNS and CDR2 SASEGT. CDR3 sequence reads: CASSQTAGYNEQFF. The CDR3 DNA reads TGTGCCAGCAGTCAGACTGCGGGCTACAATGAGCAGTTCTTC.

This clonotype was detected only a few times. The chain combines TRBV5-1 with TRBJ1-1; D remains unclear. The CDR3 loop spans 15 amino acids. CDR1 SGHRS and CDR2 YFSETQ come from the germline V gene. The V and J ends lost 5 bases and 5 bases respectively, with 19 bases between them. CDR3 amino acids: CASRGLTGWGTEAFF. Written as DNA, the CDR3 is TGCGCCAGCAGGGGTTTAACTGGTTGGGGTACTGAAGCTTTCTTT.

A few counts support this clonotype. V is TRBV29-1 and J is TRBJ2-7; D is undetermined. V was pared by 0 bases and J by 3 bases, with 6 bases between. Germline loops: CDR1 SQVTM, CDR2 ANQGSEA. CDR3 length: 12 amino acids. The CDR3 coding sequence is TGCAGCGTTGAAGAGGTCAGCTACGAGCAGTACTTC. Translated: CSVEEVSYEQYF.

This clonotype has just a few counts. V is TRBV6-5 and J is TRBJ2-4; D gene uncertain. This CDR3 region has 11 residues. The germline V gene encodes CDR1 MNHEY and CDR2 SVGAGI. V lost 4 bases, J lost 9 bases, and 7 bases lay in between. The CDR3 reads CASSSGTIQYF. Written as DNA, the CDR3 is TGTGCCAGCAGTTCAGGAACCATTCAGTACTTC.

The chain has TRBV10-3 and TRBJ2-2; weak D call: TRBD1 (6 bases). The CDR3 is 16 amino acids. Germline CDR1 reads ENHRY; CDR2 reads SYGVKD. Between the trimmed V and J ends, which lost 0 bases and 5 bases, there was a span of 13 bases. CDR3 sequence reads: CAISESGGAGTGELFF. DNA of the CDR3: TGTGCCATCAGTGAGTCTGGGGGCGCCGGAACCGGGGAGCTGTTTTTT.

J is TRBJ2-3 and V is TRBV18; 12 bases agree with TRBD2. The CDR3 consists of 15 residues. Germline V gene sequence: CDR1 KGHSH, CDR2 LQKENI. With 8 bases clipped from V and 4 bases from J, the junction kept 7 bases outside the gene matches. The DNA for the CDR3 is TGTGCCAGCGCCACTAGCGGGGGGCCCTCAGATACGCAGTATTTT. This encodes CASATSGGPSDTQYF.